This is a list of T cell receptor beta chains from one sample in a study of T cell responses to AZD1222 COVID-19 vaccine. Assay: immunoSEQ multiplex PCR; the TCRdb copy retains only in-frame clones and omits some. The table lists 170,000 or so clones, about 91% of them singletons. Sequencing used peripheral blood, obtained 28 days after the second AZD1222 dose. These receptors were collected from an adult who received the AZD1222 COVID-19 vaccine. The CDR3 runs from the conserved cysteine through the conserved F or W. The D gene is left open where the match is weak. A clone size is listed for some rows: how often the clone was seen (once, few, many), or a class if it is expanded.

J	size	V	D	CDR3	DNA
TRBJ2-5	-	TRBV19	TRBD2	CASSTLTSGAAETQYF	TGTGCCAGTAGTACCCTGACTAGCGGGGCGGCAGAGACCCAGTACTTC
TRBJ1-1	-	TRBV3-1/TRBV3-2	-	CASSRVGVSTRVMNTEAFF	TGTGCCAGCAGCCGGGTGGGGGTCTCCACTCGGGTCATGAACACTGAAGCTTTCTTT
TRBJ1-5	-	TRBV2	TRBD1	CASSYTGGSEPQHF	TGTGCCAGCAGCTATACAGGGGGCTCAGAGCCCCAGCATTTT
TRBJ2-1	-	TRBV9	-	CASSPRPWNEQFF	TGTGCCAGCAGCCCCCGACCATGGAATGAGCAGTTCTTC
TRBJ2-3	-	TRBV29-1	-	CSINTLGGPSDTQYF	TGCAGCATTAATACCCTAGGGGGGCCCTCAGATACGCAGTATTTT
TRBJ2-7	few	TRBV19	TRBD2	CASSTTREGRREQYF	TGTGCCAGTAGTACAACCAGGGAGGGCAGACGGGAGCAGTACTTC
TRBJ2-6	few	TRBV4-2	-	CASSQDLGSGANVLTF	TGTGCCAGCAGCCAAGATCTGGGCTCTGGGGCCAACGTCCTGACTTTC
TRBJ1-6	-	TRBV30	-	CAWSLVAANSPLHF	TGTGCCTGGAGTTTGGTAGCGGCTAATTCACCCCTCCACTTT
TRBJ2-7	-	TRBV25-1	-	CASSAGRSPAEQYF	TGTGCCAGCAGTGCGGGAAGGTCCCCCGCCGAGCAGTACTTC
TRBJ2-1	-	TRBV2	-	CASIGGASSYNEQFF	TGTGCCAGCATCGGTGGGGCTAGCTCCTACAATGAGCAGTTCTTC